Listed below are T cell receptor beta chains from one sample, sequenced in a study of T cells after yellow fever vaccination. TCRdb processed the 5' RACE reads anew with MiXCR; each CDR3 protein has one entry. The repertoire includes about 16,000 distinct CDR3 sequences, about 4% of them detected once, and more than 0.35% sits in the top ten. The input for sequencing was PBMCs, either bulk or a sorted T-cell subset (CD4+, CD8+, memory, or dextramer-sorted; not recorded which), taken 15 days after the yellow fever booster vaccination. Receptor source: a man aged 30-40 years who received the YFV17D yellow fever vaccine. Both conserved end residues are part of each CDR3. The D gene is left open where the match is weak.

d_call	v_call	j_call	cdr3_aa
NA	TRBV7-6	TRBJ2-7	CASSLGDGAYEQYF
TRBD2	TRBV20-1	TRBJ2-1	CSVSSGRSGEQFF
NA	TRBV11-2	TRBJ2-7	CASSFGDHSYEQYF
TRBD2	TRBV7-2	TRBJ2-1	CASSLRGLAGTNEQFF
TRBD2	TRBV7-2	TRBJ2-2	CASNVGGDTGELFF
TRBD1	TRBV12-3/TRBV12-4	TRBJ2-1	CASSSGGNEQFF
NA	TRBV19	TRBJ1-2	CASRAPDNYGYTF
NA	TRBV12-3/TRBV12-4	TRBJ2-7	CASSNQDPGAEQYF
NA	TRBV5-1	TRBJ2-2	CASSGRGGSANTGELFF
TRBD2	TRBV11-2	TRBJ2-5	CASSLNSGGARFPMTQYF
NA	TRBV20-1	TRBJ2-2	CSASFEGTGELFF
NA	TRBV21-1	TRBJ2-1	CASTLGTSGSLSYNEQFF
TRBD1	TRBV30	TRBJ2-7	CAWKGASYEQYF
NA	TRBV9	TRBJ2-7	CASSVELEGEQYF
NA	TRBV27	TRBJ2-1	CASSPPGYTNNEQFF
NA	TRBV27	TRBJ1-1	CAISPTELKTEAFF
TRBD2	TRBV20-1	TRBJ2-3	CSARLASDTQYF
NA	TRBV7-2	TRBJ1-2	CASSLGGAGTSNYGYTF
NA	TRBV24-1	TRBJ1-1	CATSDPGSDEAFF
TRBD1	TRBV7-8	TRBJ2-6	CASSPRDRGVAGANVLTF
NA	TRBV4-3	TRBJ1-1	CASSQAIGDPEAFF
TRBD1	TRBV5-4	TRBJ2-6	CASILQGTLSGANVLTF
NA	TRBV27	TRBJ2-7	CASSLERAPYEQYF